One sample yielded the 15 T cell receptor beta chains listed below, sequenced in a study of PD-1 blockade in classical Hodgkin lymphoma. Indicated time point: cycle 4 day 1 (C4D1), after five to seven weeks of nivolumab. Every patient was affected by relapse after autologous stem cell transplantation, while exposure to brentuximab vedotin was not uniform. TCRdb keeps only in-frame clones here, not all; method: immunoSEQ multiplex PCR. The table shows about 64,000 clones, with more than 90% occurring only once. This material consisted of peripheral blood mononuclear cells (PBMCs), taken before the fourth cycle of nivolumab. These receptors came from a human donor with classical Hodgkin lymphoma.

The rearrangement uses TRBV9 and TRBJ2-1; D might be TRBD1 (5 bases). CDR1 is SGDLS, CDR2 YYNGEE, per germline. The V and J ends lost 1 base and 4 bases respectively, with 6 bases between them. The CDR3 consists of 13 residues. CDR3 nucleotides: TGTGCCAGCAGCGTACAGGGTTACAATGAGCAGTTCTTC. It is translated as CASSVQGYNEQFF.

The chain carries TRBV30 and TRBJ2-1; D not certain. The CDR3 runs 13 residues. The V gene lost 0 bases and the J gene lost 5 bases, with 8 bases spanning the gap. The germline gives CDR1 GTSNPN, CDR2 SVGIG (reference sequence). CDR3 amino acids: CAWSVEHDNEQFF. The CDR3 coding sequence is TGTGCCTGGAGTGTCGAACACGACAATGAGCAGTTCTTC.

This chain connects TRBV7-8 to TRBJ1-5; D is perhaps TRBD1 (5 bases). Germline V gene lookup returns CDR1 SGHVS and CDR2 FQNEAQ. CDR3 length equals 14 residues. Trimming shortened V by 5 bases and J by 0 bases, and 8 bases separated the two germline ends. DNA for the CDR3: TGTGCCAGCAGCAGGGGCTATAGCAATCAGCCCCAGCATTTT. Translation: CASSRGYSNQPQHF.

CDR3 bases: TGTGCCAGCAGCTTAATGTCAGGGCCCGAGACCCAGTACTTC. Translated: CASSLMSGPETQYF. The chain recombines TRBV7-8 with TRBJ2-5; weak D call: TRBD1 (5 bases). V lost 2 bases and J lost 5, with 12 bases in between. There are 14 residues in the CDR3. The germline CDR1 and CDR2 sequences are SGHVS and FQNEAQ.

The rearrangement uses TRBV15 and TRBJ2-7, with 7 nucleotides matching TRBD2. The CDR3 is 17 residues long. Germline CDR1 LNHNV, CDR2 YYDKDF (reference sequence). V trimming: 1 base; J trimming: 0 bases; junction bases outside the gene matches: 9. CDR3: CATSRARASGTSYEQYF. The CDR3 DNA reads TGTGCCACCAGCAGAGCCCGCGCGAGCGGGACCTCCTACGAGCAGTACTTC.

The chain employs TRBV6-6 and TRBJ2-1; TRBD2 matches at 8 bases. The V gene end was trimmed by 2 bases and the J gene end by 0 bases; junction bases not matched to a gene: 0. CDR3 length: 15 amino acids. The germline CDR1 and CDR2 sequences are MNHNY and SVGAGI (reference sequence). The CDR3 sequence is CASSYSGSSYNEQFF. CDR3 coding DNA: TGTGCCAGCAGTTACAGCGGGAGCTCCTACAATGAGCAGTTCTTC.

The chain joins TRBV18 to TRBJ1-5; D is possibly TRBD1 (5 bases). There are 13 residues in the CDR3. Trimming pared 1 base from V and 8 bases from J, leaving 9 bases between. Germline-derived CDR1 and CDR2 are KGHSH and LQKENI. CDR3 amino acids: CASSPQGLEPQHF. As DNA, the CDR3 is TGTGCCAGCTCACCACAGGGGCTGGAGCCCCAGCATTTT.

This chain links TRBV13 with TRBJ2-7; no firm D call. There are 16 residues in the CDR3. V dropped 4 bases and J dropped 1 base, with 17 bases sitting between them. In germline, CDR1 is PRHDT, CDR2 FYEKMQ (reference sequence). The CDR3 reads CASSSADLWGSYEQYF. The CDR3 DNA reads TGTGCCAGCAGCTCGGCGGACCTTTGGGGATCCTACGAGCAGTACTTC.

The rearrangement links TRBV25-1 to TRBJ2-3; D may be TRBD2 (6 bases). V lost 3 bases to trimming and J lost 2 bases, with 15 bases between them. Germline CDR1 and CDR2: MGHDK and SYGVNS. The CDR3 is 16 amino acids. The CDR3 here is CASSEHTGAYTDTQYF. In DNA form, the CDR3 reads TGTGCCAGCAGTGAGCACACGGGAGCTTACACAGATACGCAGTATTTT.

V gene TRBV6-1 combines with J gene TRBJ1-5; D perhaps matches TRBD1 (5 bases). Germline values: CDR1 MNHNS, CDR2 SASEGT. The CDR3 loop spans 12 amino acids. Trimming took off 8 bases at V and 9 bases at J, with 14 bases between the two ends. The CDR3 DNA reads TGTGCCAGCGGAAGCACAGGACTGCCCCAGCATTTT. Protein product: CASGSTGLPQHF.

The chain couples TRBV19 to TRBJ2-5; 12 nucleotides match TRBD1. Germline-derived CDR1 and CDR2 are LNHDA and SQIVND (reference sequence). Losses at the gene ends were 3 bases for V and 4 bases for J; bases not matched to a gene: 9. The CDR3 covers 17 residues. The CDR3 spells CASSMGDRGRFGETQYF. CDR3 DNA sequence: TGTGCCAGTAGTATGGGGGACAGGGGGCGATTTGGAGAGACCCAGTACTTC.

The chain recombines TRBV2 with TRBJ2-7; D may match TRBD1 or TRBD2 (5 bases each). The CDR3 is 12 residues long. Trimming cost V 8 bases and J 0 bases, with 8 bases left between them. The germline CDR1 and CDR2 sequences are SNHLY and FYNNEI. The CDR3 sequence is CASRDHSYEQYF. DNA of the CDR3: TGTGCCAGCCGGGACCACTCCTACGAGCAGTACTTC.

This clone appeared a single time. The rearrangement uses TRBV5-4 and TRBJ1-2; 7 bases are a match to TRBD1. CDR3 size: 14 residues. The ends lost 4 bases at V and 11 bases at J; junction bases unmatched: 14. Germline CDR1 reads SGHNT; CDR2 reads YYREEE (reference sequence). The DNA for the CDR3 is TGTGCCAGCAGCGCGGATGGGACAGCTCCGAGTTACACCTTC. Its protein product is CASSADGTAPSYTF.

CDR3 residues: CASSQEYRAGQPQHF. The CDR3 DNA follows: TGCGCCAGCAGCCAGGAATACAGGGCCGGTCAGCCCCAGCATTTT. The rearrangement uses TRBV4-1 and TRBJ1-5, with D maybe TRBD1 (6 bases). V gave up 3 bases and J gave up 6 bases, with 15 bases separating them. This CDR3 is built from 15 residues. Germline-derived CDR1 and CDR2 are MGHRA and YSYEKL.

This chain joins TRBV5-1 and TRBJ1-6; D is unclear. Germline CDR1 reads SGHRS; CDR2 reads YFSETQ. The V end was cut by 0 bases, the J end by 6 bases, with 19 bases between. The CDR3 has 18 residues. The CDR3 DNA follows: TGCGCCAGCAGCTTGGCCTTTGGAGGGCCTGCAGCTAATTCACCCCTCCACTTT. It encodes CASSLAFGGPAANSPLHF.